What follows are 15 T cell receptor beta chains derived from one specimen sequenced in a study of read filtering for tumor transcriptome and immune sequencing. The library was built from about 400 ng RNA with molecular barcoded adaptors for alpha/delta and beta/gamma chains. TCRdb processed the reads anew with MiXCR; each CDR3 protein has one entry. The sample carries about 60,000 distinct CDR3 sequences, 14% recorded once. Specimen: a population of CD138-negative cells sorted from bone marrow. The receptor set was obtained from a donor at least 40 years old with multiple myeloma.

This clonotype was seen ten or more times. The chain is built from TRBV11-1 and TRBJ2-5; D possibly matches TRBD1 or TRBD2 (5 bases each). This CDR3 has 16 amino acids. V was trimmed by 3 bases and J by 1 base, leaving 15 bases between them. Per germline, CDR1 SGHAT and CDR2 FQDESV (reference sequence). CDR3 bases: TGTGCCAGCAGCTTCCCGCCGGGGACCCTCCAAGAGACCCAGTACTTC. This codes for CASSFPPGTLQETQYF.

This clonotype was counted at least ten times. The genes are TRBV9 and TRBJ1-1; D call uncertain. CDR3 length: 13 amino acids. The V end lost 0 bases, the J end lost 2 bases, and 5 bases lay between the germline ends. Germline assignment: CDR1 SGDLS and CDR2 YYNGEE. The CDR3 is CASSVGINTEAFF. CDR3 coding DNA: TGTGCCAGCAGCGTAGGGATTAACACTGAAGCTTTCTTT.

This clonotype was counted at least ten times. This rearrangement joins TRBV7-9 to TRBJ1-5, with D possibly being TRBD1 (5 bases). CDR3 length equals 14 residues. The germline V gene encodes CDR1 SEHNR and CDR2 FQNEAQ (reference sequence). V was cut by 1 base and J by 9 bases, with 13 bases left in between. The CDR3 DNA follows: TGTGCCAGCAGCTTAGGTGGGGCCCTAGGGCCCCAGCATTTT. It yields the protein CASSLGGALGPQHF.

To note about this clonotype: With a much larger clone just one base away, this may be a read error. The rearrangement joins TRBV28 to TRBJ1-1; a weak D match, TRBD1 (6 bases). CDR1 and CDR2 from the germline V gene are MDHEN and SYDVKM. The CDR3 is 13 residues long. The CDR3 region has the DNA TGTACTACAGGTTCGGGGGCGGGCACTGAAGCTTCCTTT. Translated: CTTGSGAGTEASF.

Many counts were recorded for this clonotype. V usage is TRBV2 and J usage is TRBJ2-1, with 14 bases lining up with TRBD2. The CDR3 is 15 amino acids. V gave up 6 bases and J gave up 7 bases; unmatched junction bases: 5. The germline gives CDR1 SNHLY, CDR2 FYNNEI. CDR3 sequence (DNA): TGTGCCAGCAGGAAGACTAGCGGGGGGGGGAATGAGCAGTTCTTC. Its protein product is CASRKTSGGGNEQFF.

There are many counts of this clonotype. This chain connects TRBV7-3 to TRBJ2-1; 7 bases fit TRBD1. This CDR3 has 15 residues. CDR1 is SGHTA, CDR2 FQGTGA, per germline. V dropped 5 bases and J dropped 3; count of bases not matched to a gene: 7. The CDR3 coding sequence is TGTGCCAGCAGCCTCCGACAGGGTGTCTACAATGAGCAGTTCTTC. The encoded protein is CASSLRQGVYNEQFF.

This clonotype was counted at least ten times. V gene TRBV29-1 combines with J gene TRBJ2-6, with 7 positions matching TRBD2. The J segment lost 0 bases and the V segment lost 4 bases, leaving 9 bases of the junction unmatched. The CDR3 spans 17 residues. Per the germline V gene, CDR1 is SQVTM and CDR2 is ANQGSEA. The CDR3 loop is CSVGGGLWDSGANVLTF. In nucleotides, the CDR3 is TGCAGCGTTGGCGGGGGATTATGGGACTCTGGGGCCAACGTCCTGACTTTC.

This clonotype was observed at least ten times. The chain carries TRBV20-1 and TRBJ2-2; TRBD2 agrees at 12 bases. This CDR3 has 14 amino acids. Trimming removed 6 bases from V and 7 bases from J; junction bases left unmatched: 6. CDR1 and CDR2 (germline): DFQATT, SNEGSKA (reference sequence). CDR3 residues: CSASRLAGVGELFF. CDR3 DNA sequence: TGCAGTGCGAGCCGACTAGCGGGAGTCGGGGAGCTGTTTTTT.

The J gene is TRBJ1-5, the V gene TRBV28; perhaps TRBD1 as D (5 bases). CDR1 MDHEN and CDR2 SYDVKM come from the germline V gene. Trimming pared 8 bases from V and 0 bases from J, leaving 11 bases between. The CDR3 spans 14 residues. The CDR3 DNA reads as TGTGCCAGCCAGGGACCCCCTAGCAATCAGCCCCAGCATTTT. Protein sequence: CASQGPPSNQPQHF.

The chain links TRBV20-1 to TRBJ1-3; D unclear. Germline CDR1 DFQATT, CDR2 SNEGSKA (reference sequence). V lost 6 bases and J lost 16, with 19 bases in between. The CDR3 loop spans 11 amino acids. The CDR3, as DNA: TGCAGTGCGACTAAGCCGGGAGCATCTTATTTT. Its protein is CSATKPGASYF.

This clonotype has at least ten counts. Compared with germline, one end of the junction differs, possibly owing to a read error. The gene calls are TRBV29-1 and TRBJ1-2; maybe TRBD1 (5 bases). Germline V CDR1 and CDR2: SQVTM, ANQGSEA. The CDR3 sequence is 14 residues long. CDR3 DNA sequence: TGCAGCGTTGTTGCGGGGGAGACTAATTATGGCTACACCTTC. Protein product: CSVVAGETNYGYTF.

This clonotype has ten or more counts. The chain couples TRBV10-3 to TRBJ1-3, with D hard to call. The CDR3 has 15 amino acids. Trimming took off 3 bases at V and 2 bases at J, with 11 bases between the two ends. Per germline, CDR1 ENHRY and CDR2 SYGVKD. This chain's CDR3 is CAISDLKTPGNTIYF. The CDR3 coding sequence is TGTGCCATCAGTGATCTAAAAACCCCTGGAAACACCATATATTTT.

This clonotype has at least ten counts. DNA for the CDR3: TGTGCCAGCTCCGGGAGTGACTATCAGTTCTTC. As protein: CASSGSDYQFF. The gene calls are TRBV18 and TRBJ2-1, with D possibly TRBD2 on 6 matching bases. The length of the CDR3 is 11 residues. Germline V gene lookup returns CDR1 KGHSH and CDR2 LQKENI. Between the trimmed V and J ends, which lost 6 bases and 13 bases, there was a span of 13 bases.

This clonotype was detected ten times or more. The chain couples TRBV29-1 to TRBJ2-7, with TRBD2 identical over 12 bases. The CDR3 runs 17 residues. Germline assignment: CDR1 SQVTM and CDR2 ANQGSEA. The junction had 14 bases not matched to a gene; V was cut back by 6 bases and J by 2 bases. This CDR3 reads CSVSWVTSGSVAYEQYF. CDR3 bases: TGCAGCGTCTCTTGGGTGACTAGCGGGAGCGTAGCCTACGAGCAGTACTTC.

In this sample, this clonotype turned up a few times. The chain couples TRBV29-1 to TRBJ2-2; 9 bases map to TRBD1. CDR1 is SQVTM, CDR2 ANQGSEA, per germline. V lost 1 base to trimming and J lost 4 bases; unmatched junction nucleotides: 7. CDR3 length: 16 residues. The DNA for the CDR3 is TGCAGCGTTGAAGTTGGGACAGGGAAGAGCACCGGGGAGCTGTTTTTT. Protein: CSVEVGTGKSTGELFF.